What follows are 5 T cell receptor beta chains derived from one specimen sequenced in a study of OX40 agonist ivuxolimab in advanced cancers. Profiling relied on immunoSEQ multiplex PCR, and the TCRdb table lists in-frame clones only, not all of them. The data hold about 19,000 clones, with roughly 80% observed a single time. The sample was CD4+ or CD8+ T cells sorted from blood, taken in a trial of the OX40 agonist ivuxolimab. The receptors were gathered from an adult with an advanced solid tumor such as melanoma, head and neck, liver or kidney cancer.

CDR3 sequence: CASSRDSLTTEAFF. The CDR3 nucleotides read TGTGCCAGCAGCCGGGACAGCCTTACCACTGAAGCTTTCTTT. V gene TRBV7-2 combines with J gene TRBJ1-1, with 7 bases fitting TRBD1. Losses at the gene ends were 5 bases for V and 4 bases for J; bases not matched to a gene: 7. Germline V gives CDR1 SGHTA, CDR2 FQGNSA. The CDR3 extends over 14 amino acids.

This chain connects TRBV4-2 to TRBJ1-2, with D hard to call. V was cut by 2 bases and J by 4 bases, with 20 bases left in between. The CDR3 is 17 residues long. Germline V gene data show CDR1 as LGHNA and CDR2 as YNFKEQ. CDR3 sequence (DNA): TGTGCCAGCAGCCAACCGCGAGGACGGAACGAATCCTATGGCTACACCTTC. Translation: CASSQPRGRNESYGYTF.

V and J are TRBV10-1 and TRBJ2-2; 7 nucleotides match TRBD2. The CDR3 covers 15 residues. Per germline, CDR1 WNHNN and CDR2 SYGVQD (reference sequence). V shed 0 bases, J shed 5 bases, and the junction held 3 bases outside the gene matches. CDR3 in amino acids: CASSESSGFTGELFF. The CDR3 nucleotides are TGCGCCAGCAGTGAGTCTAGCGGGTTTACCGGGGAGCTGTTTTTT.

The chain links TRBV28 to TRBJ1-4; tentative D call: TRBD1 (6 bases). The CDR3 runs to 15 residues. CDR1 and CDR2 (germline): MDHEN, SYDVKM. V gave up 3 bases and J gave up 4 bases, with 12 bases separating them. CDR3 residues: CASSLGGQNNEKLFF. The CDR3 nucleotides are TGTGCCAGCAGTTTGGGGGGGCAGAATAATGAAAAACTGTTTTTT.

This clone was seen only once. The V call is TRBV28, the J call TRBJ2-7, with D maybe TRBD2 (5 bases). V lost 5 bases and J 3 bases, leaving 20 bases between the germline ends. The CDR3 length is 16 residues. Germline assignment: CDR1 MDHEN and CDR2 SYDVKM. In nucleotides, the CDR3 is TGTGCCAGCAGTCCGTCCCTAGGACTCGCTAACTACGAGCAGTACTTC. Translating it yields CASSPSLGLANYEQYF.